The next 23 T cell receptor beta chains were all read from a single sample in a study of Ad26.COV2.S vaccination and SARS-CoV-2 variants. This sample's treatment: around 19 received Ad26.COV2.S at low or high dose, single or two shots; about 5 received placebo; per-sample allocation not given. Sampling was performed 63 days after the first vaccine or placebo injection. Clones were read by immunoSEQ multiplex PCR, and TCRdb kept only the in-frame ones, dropping some. The table has 350,000 to 500,000 clones, roughly 91% seen once; the top ten hold roughly 4%. The source material was peripheral blood, sampled in a trial of Ad26.COV2.S vaccine versus placebo. The receptors shown here come from a person aged 18-60 years who received the Ad26.COV2.S COVID-19 vaccine or a placebo.

The chain recombines TRBV5-1 with TRBJ2-1, with D possibly matching TRBD1 (6 bases). Between the trimmed V and J ends, which lost 1 base and 2 bases, there was a span of 10 bases. In germline, CDR1 is SGHRS, CDR2 YFSETQ. CDR3 size: 15 residues. This chain's CDR3 is CASSLSQGPYNEQFF. The CDR3 DNA reads as TGCGCCAGCAGCTTGAGCCAGGGGCCCTACAATGAGCAGTTCTTC.

J is TRBJ1-1 and V is TRBV7-9; D not certain. Germline V gene lookup returns CDR1 SEHNR and CDR2 FQNEAQ (reference sequence). The CDR3 runs to 12 residues. Trimming removed 0 bases from V and 12 bases from J, with 11 bases in between. The CDR3 coding sequence is TGTGCCAGCAGCTTAGCAGGGTCGGGGACTTTCTTT. Its translation: CASSLAGSGTFF.

The chain links TRBV9 to TRBJ2-1; TRBD1 matches 9 bases. Germline CDR1 reads SGDLS; CDR2 reads YYNGEE. The ends lost 4 bases at V and 7 bases at J; junction bases unmatched: 6. CDR3 size: 14 residues. CDR3 region: CASSLMTGGNEQFF. CDR3 DNA: TGTGCCAGCAGCCTGATGACAGGGGGGAATGAGCAGTTCTTC. The entire variable domain, with the rest obtained from reference TRBV9 and TRBJ2-1, is as follows: DSGVTQTPKHLITATGQRVTLRCSPRSGDLSVYWYQQSLDQGLQFLIQYYNGEERAKGNILERFSAQQFPDLHSELNLSSLELGDSALYFCASSLMTGGNEQFFGPGTRLTVL.

Comments on this clone: At the DNA level, this CDR3 is encoded by other sequences in the same sample as well. This chain uses TRBV7-9 with TRBJ1-1; D uncertain. This CDR3 is built from 14 residues. The V end was cut by 1 base, the J end by 0 bases, with 6 bases between. Germline lookup yields CDR1 SEHNR and CDR2 FQNEAQ (reference sequence). The CDR3 loop is CASSLVGLNTEAFF. CDR3 nucleotides: TGTGCCAGCAGCTTAGTTGGCTTGAACACTGAAGCTTTCTTT.

This clone has just a few counts. This sequence joins TRBV28 and TRBJ1-6, with D perhaps TRBD1 (5 bases). V was trimmed by 9 bases and J by 7 bases, leaving 16 bases between them. Germline V CDR1 and CDR2: MDHEN, SYDVKM. The CDR3 totals 14 residues. The DNA for the CDR3 is TGTGCCAGTGGAGGGGAGGGCGGGAATTCACCCCTCCACTTT. It codes for CASGGEGGNSPLHF.

This chain uses TRBV3-1 (or the pseudogene TRBV3-2) with TRBJ1-1, with D maybe TRBD1 (5 bases). The germline CDR1 and CDR2 sequences are LGHDT and YNNKEL (reference sequence). V lost 5 bases, J lost 4 bases, and 14 bases lay in between. The CDR3 is made up of 14 amino acids. CDR3 sequence (DNA): TGTGCCAGCAGCGGGGGAGCTCTGAGCACTGAAGCTTTCTTT. It is translated as CASSGGALSTEAFF.

This rearrangement joins TRBV6-5 to TRBJ2-3; 7 bases map to TRBD1. CDR3 length: 14 residues. V was clipped by 6 bases and J by 2 bases; unmatched bases: 5. CDR1 and CDR2 from the germline V gene are MNHEY and SVGAGI. This CDR3 is CASSMDRHTDTQYF. CDR3 nucleotide sequence: TGTGCCAGCAGCATGGACAGGCACACAGATACGCAGTATTTT.

This chain joins TRBV15 and TRBJ2-7, with a weak D call TRBD2 (6 bases). Trimming shortened V by 0 bases and J by 2 bases, and 11 bases separated the two germline ends. The CDR3 is 15 residues long. Germline CDR1 is LNHNV and CDR2 is YYDKDF (reference sequence). The CDR3 DNA reads as TGTGCCACCAGCAGAGACGGGGGTACTCCCTACGAGCAGTACTTC. Its translation: CATSRDGGTPYEQYF.

The gene calls are TRBV11-2 and TRBJ2-1; 8 nucleotides agree with TRBD2. Germline CDR1 reads SGHAT; CDR2 reads FQNNGV. V gave up 9 bases and J gave up 9 bases; unmatched junction bases: 10. The CDR3 totals 13 residues. CDR3 region: CASNAGAGGEQFF. The CDR3 DNA reads as TGTGCCAGTAACGCCGGGGCGGGGGGTGAGCAGTTCTTC.

The CDR3 nucleotides are TGTGCCAGCAGCCTTGCCGGGTCCCCCAACGAGCAGTACTTC. The encoded protein is CASSLAGSPNEQYF. V is TRBV6-6 and J is TRBJ2-7; D remains unclear. Germline V gene sequence: CDR1 MNHNY, CDR2 SVGAGI (reference sequence). The CDR3 has 14 amino acids. The V end lost 6 bases, the J end lost 5 bases, and 17 bases lay between the germline ends.

This clone was seen once. The V gene is TRBV25-1, the J gene TRBJ2-1; 8 bases fit TRBD2. Losses at the gene ends were 7 bases for V and 6 bases for J; bases not matched to a gene: 14. Germline loops: CDR1 MGHDK, CDR2 SYGVNS. This CDR3 region has 16 residues. This CDR3 is CASTGSGLVFPNEQFF. The CDR3 nucleotides read TGTGCCAGCACGGGATCGGGACTAGTATTTCCCAATGAGCAGTTCTTC.

The chain is built from TRBV11-3 and TRBJ1-3; D gene uncertain. The CDR3 runs 15 residues. Germline-derived CDR1 and CDR2 are SGHNT and YENEEA. V lost 1 base and J lost 2, with 9 bases in between. CDR3 in DNA: TGTGCCAGCAGCTTAGGACCGGGAACTGGAAACACCATATATTTT. It encodes CASSLGPGTGNTIYF.

The CDR3 region is CASSEWWTENTGELFF. As DNA, the CDR3 is TGTGCCAGCAGCGAATGGTGGACGGAGAACACCGGGGAGCTGTTTTTT. The V call is TRBV6-4, the J call TRBJ2-2; D gene ambiguous. The CDR3 totals 16 residues. Trimming removed 6 bases at V and 1 base at J, with 15 bases between. Germline V lookup: CDR1 MRHNA, CDR2 SNTAGT.

This clone has only a few counts. The chain combines TRBV24-1 with TRBJ1-5; tentative D call: TRBD1 (5 bases). Germline CDR1 is KGHDR and CDR2 is SFDVKD. The V and J ends lost 2 bases and 7 bases respectively, with 14 bases between them. CDR3 length equals 15 residues. The CDR3 protein is CATSDSLGGRQPQHF. The CDR3, as DNA: TGTGCCACCAGTGATTCCCTCGGGGGACGGCAGCCCCAGCATTTT.

The gene calls are TRBV5-5 and TRBJ2-7; D not resolved. V shed 4 bases and J shed 5 bases, with 10 bases lying between them. CDR3 length: 12 amino acids. Germline V CDR1 and CDR2: SGHKS, YYEKEE (reference sequence). The CDR3 region is CASSPDGDEQYF. CDR3 in DNA: TGTGCCAGCAGCCCCGACGGAGACGAGCAGTACTTC.

Remarks on this clone: The junction differs from germline at one of its ends, possibly a read error. This rearrangement joins TRBV5-1 to TRBJ1-3, with D hard to call. Germline V gene data show CDR1 as SGHRS and CDR2 as YFSETQ. The CDR3 runs 12 residues. CDR3 sequence reads: CASSLAGDTIYF. For the CDR3, the DNA is TGCGCCAGCAGCTTGGCTGGAGACACCATATATTTT.

The chain has TRBV27 and TRBJ2-1; 8 nucleotides match TRBD2. Looked up from germline, CDR1 is MNHEY and CDR2 is SMNVEV (reference sequence). J gave up 3 bases and V 6 bases, and 7 bases lay outside the gene matches. The CDR3 spans 15 residues. The CDR3 loop reads CASSLTLADYNEQFF. The CDR3 nucleotides are TGTGCCAGCAGCTTGACACTAGCGGACTACAATGAGCAGTTCTTC.

This clone is deemed medium-sized (0.01 to 0.1%). The same CDR3 is also encoded by other DNA sequences in this sample. The chain uses TRBV4-1 and TRBJ1-5, with TRBD1 matching over 7 bases. CDR1 is MGHRA and CDR2 is YSYEKL in the germline V gene. The CDR3 is 14 amino acids. The V segment lost 1 base and the J segment 6 bases; nucleotides outside the gene matches: 3. Here the CDR3 reads CASSQGQGGQPQHF. The CDR3 DNA sequence: TGCGCCAGCAGCCAAGGACAGGGAGGTCAGCCCCAGCATTTT.

The chain joins TRBV4-1 to TRBJ1-5; maybe TRBD1 (6 bases). Germline CDR1 MGHRA, CDR2 YSYEKL. Between the trimmed V and J ends, which lost 1 base and 7 bases, there was a span of 8 bases. The CDR3 sequence is 13 residues long. The CDR3 nucleotides are TGCGCCAGCAGCCAAGTCACAGGGCAGCCCCAGCATTTT. This translates into CASSQVTGQPQHF.

V and J are TRBV2 and TRBJ1-2, with 8 nucleotides matching TRBD1. CDR3 length equals 14 residues. V shed 1 base, J shed 7 bases, and the junction held 5 bases outside the gene matches. CDR1 is SNHLY, CDR2 FYNNEI, per germline. Written as DNA, the CDR3 is TGTGCCAGCAGTGAAGACAGGGGGGTCGGTGGCTACACCTTC. Residues: CASSEDRGVGGYTF.

This sequence joins TRBV7-9 and TRBJ2-2; D uncertain. The CDR3 loop spans 15 amino acids. CDR1 and CDR2 (germline): SEHNR, FQNEAQ (reference sequence). V lost 4 bases to trimming and J lost 5 bases, with 14 bases between them. The CDR3 DNA reads as TGTGCCAGCAGCTCGACCCGGGTCCTAACCGGGGAGCTGTTTTTT. Its translation: CASSSTRVLTGELFF. Combining the CDR3 with reference TRBV7-9 and TRBJ2-2 gives the whole variable domain DTGVSQNPRHKITKRGQNVTFRCDPISEHNRLYWYRQTLGQGPEFLTYFQNEAQLEKSRLLSDRFSAERPKGSFSTLEIQRTEQGDSAMYLCASSSTRVLTGELFFGEGSRLTVL.

This clone appeared a single time. The V call is TRBV7-8, the J call TRBJ2-4; weak D call: TRBD1 (5 bases). V lost 5 bases and J lost 1, with 18 bases in between. This CDR3 is built from 17 residues. The germline V gene has CDR1 SGHVS and CDR2 FQNEAQ. The CDR3 sequence: CASSGAGGAPAKNIQYF. Here the CDR3 DNA reads TGTGCCAGCAGCGGGGCAGGCGGCGCGCCCGCCAAAAACATTCAGTACTTC.

The chain joins TRBV12-3 or TRBV12-4 to TRBJ2-7; 7 nucleotides line up with TRBD2. V shed 6 bases and J 3 bases; nucleotides not matched to a gene: 5. CDR3 length: 13 residues. The DNA of the CDR3 is TGTGCCAGCAGATATTGGGACTACTACGAGCAGTACTTC. Protein: CASRYWDYYEQYF.